These 14 T cell receptor beta chains were all obtained from the same sample, sequenced in a study of T cell clones after liver transplantation. The protocol was immunoSEQ multiplex PCR, while the TCRdb copy is restricted to in-frame clones and leaves out a portion. The sample lists fewer than 50,000 clones, more than 70% seen once, with almost 2.5% in the top ten. Sequenced material: CD4+ T cells from blood, taken 24 months after liver transplant. Receptors were obtained from a human patient who received a liver transplant. Some T cells may be provided by the graft donor.

The chain links TRBV19 to TRBJ1-5; a possible D gene is TRBD1 (6 bases). CDR3 length equals 16 residues. V lost 4 bases, J lost 11 bases, and 24 bases lay in between. Germline V lookup: CDR1 LNHDA, CDR2 SQIVND (reference sequence). CDR3 bases: TGTGCCAGTAGTACCCCTCGGGACACGGTTTTGAAGGCCCAGCATTTT. Translating it yields CASSTPRDTVLKAQHF.

V and J are TRBV30 and TRBJ2-2, with D unclear. Per germline, CDR1 GTSNPN and CDR2 SVGIG (reference sequence). The CDR3 loop spans 11 amino acids. V was clipped by 0 bases and J by 7 bases, with 3 bases between them. The CDR3 loop reads CAWSVRGELFF. The DNA for the CDR3 is TGTGCCTGGAGTGTACGCGGGGAGCTGTTTTTT.

The rearrangement uses TRBV18 and TRBJ2-1; D is possibly TRBD1 or TRBD2 (5 bases each). This CDR3 comprises 15 residues. The V gene lost 3 bases and the J gene lost 0 bases, with 9 bases spanning the gap. Per germline, CDR1 KGHSH and CDR2 LQKENI. CDR3 DNA sequence: TGTGCCAGCTCACCTCCAGGGAGCTCCTACAATGAGCAGTTCTTC. Protein sequence: CASSPPGSSYNEQFF. Together with reference TRBV18 and TRBJ2-1, the CDR3 gives the full variable domain: NAGVMQNPRHLVRRRGQEARLRCSPMKGHSHVYWYRQLPEEGLKFMVYLQKENIIDESGMPKERFSAEFPKEGPSILRIQQVVRGDSAAYFCASSPPGSSYNEQFFGPGTRLTVL.

This chain uses TRBV9 with TRBJ1-1; D remains unclear. Trimming cost V 2 bases and J 8 bases, with 13 bases left between them. From germline, CDR1 is SGDLS and CDR2 YYNGEE. This CDR3 contains 13 residues. CDR3: CASSVRAQGEAFF. The CDR3 DNA follows: TGTGCCAGCAGCGTTCGGGCCCAAGGAGAAGCTTTCTTT.

The CDR3 bases are TGTGCCAGCACCTCACAGACGAACACCGGGGAGCTGTTTTTT. This encodes CASTSQTNTGELFF. The genes are TRBV11-2 and TRBJ2-2; D is unresolved. This CDR3 is built from 14 residues. Germline CDR1 reads SGHAT; CDR2 reads FQNNGV. Between the trimmed V and J ends, which lost 7 bases and 0 bases, there was a span of 9 bases.

CDR3 nucleotides: TGTGCCAGCACCCCCGGAGGGCATCGCTTGATAAATGAGCAGTTCTTC. This gives the protein CASTPGGHRLINEQFF. The chain employs TRBV6-6 and TRBJ2-1; a possible D gene is TRBD2 (6 bases). V was cut by 7 bases and J by 7 bases, with 23 bases left in between. The CDR3 is made up of 16 amino acids. Germline CDR1 reads MNHNY; CDR2 reads SVGAGI (reference sequence).

The chain uses TRBV27 and TRBJ2-1; 11 bases map to TRBD2. Germline CDR1 reads MNHEY; CDR2 reads SMNVEV (reference sequence). The J segment lost 7 bases and the V segment lost 5 bases, leaving 16 bases of the junction unmatched. This CDR3 spans 18 amino acids. The CDR3 spells CASSPLPPLAGGENEQFF. The CDR3 region has the DNA TGTGCCAGCAGTCCCCTACCCCCCCTAGCGGGAGGTGAGAATGAGCAGTTCTTC.

This chain uses TRBV11-1 with TRBJ2-5; no clear D. The CDR3 extends over 14 amino acids. The V gene lost 3 bases and the J gene lost 5 bases, with 13 bases spanning the gap. The germline V gene has CDR1 SGHAT and CDR2 FQDESV (reference sequence). Written as DNA, the CDR3 is TGTGCCAGCAGCTTCCCCATTGCGGCGGAGACCCAGTACTTC. Its protein is CASSFPIAAETQYF.

J is TRBJ2-5 and V is TRBV6-1; 13 bases are shared with TRBD2. Unmatched junction bases numbered 9, after V lost 9 bases and J lost 5 bases. Germline V gene lookup returns CDR1 MNHNS and CDR2 SASEGT. The CDR3 contains 15 residues. For the CDR3, the DNA is TGTGCCAGTGGACTAGCGGGAGACATGAGGGAGACCCAGTACTTC. The encoded protein is CASGLAGDMRETQYF.

Only one count was recorded for this clone. CDR3 sequence reads: CSVSGPGGYTF. The CDR3 DNA follows: TGCAGCGTGTCAGGGCCGGGGGGCTACACCTTC. The gene calls are TRBV29-1 and TRBJ1-2; possible D gene TRBD1, 5 bases. Trimming pared 6 bases from V and 8 bases from J, leaving 13 bases between. The CDR3 is 11 amino acids. Looked up from germline, CDR1 is SQVTM and CDR2 is ANQGSEA.

V is TRBV9 and J is TRBJ2-3; D is undetermined. The germline V gene has CDR1 SGDLS and CDR2 YYNGEE. There are 14 residues in the CDR3. Trimming removed 0 bases from V and 4 bases from J, with 9 bases in between. Here the CDR3 reads CASSVGTGSDTQYF. Here the CDR3 DNA reads TGTGCCAGCAGCGTAGGGACGGGTTCAGATACGCAGTATTTT.

The chain combines TRBV2 with TRBJ2-1; TRBD2 is a possible D gene (5 bases). V was pared by 4 bases and J by 7 bases, with 14 bases between. CDR1 SNHLY and CDR2 FYNNEI come from the germline V gene. The CDR3 consists of 14 residues. In DNA, the CDR3 is TGTGCCAGCAGTGCAGATCGGCGGGTGAATGAGCAGTTCTTC. It specifies CASSADRRVNEQFF.

V is TRBV5-6 and J is TRBJ2-7; D remains ambiguous. The CDR3 loop spans 15 amino acids. Trimming left V 0 bases short and J 2 bases short, with 12 bases between. Germline values: CDR1 SGHDT, CDR2 YYEEEE. The CDR3 region has the DNA TGTGCCAGCAGCTTGGCCATTGGTAGGGCCTACGAGCAGTACTTC. Protein product: CASSLAIGRAYEQYF.

The chain is built from TRBV27 and TRBJ2-1, with 8 nucleotides matching TRBD1. The CDR3 loop spans 12 amino acids. Germline lookup yields CDR1 MNHEY and CDR2 SMNVEV (reference sequence). V shed 6 bases and J 15 bases; nucleotides not matched to a gene: 10. This CDR3 reads CASRGTGGRRFF. The CDR3 region has the DNA TGTGCCAGCAGGGGGACAGGCGGTAGGCGGTTCTTC.